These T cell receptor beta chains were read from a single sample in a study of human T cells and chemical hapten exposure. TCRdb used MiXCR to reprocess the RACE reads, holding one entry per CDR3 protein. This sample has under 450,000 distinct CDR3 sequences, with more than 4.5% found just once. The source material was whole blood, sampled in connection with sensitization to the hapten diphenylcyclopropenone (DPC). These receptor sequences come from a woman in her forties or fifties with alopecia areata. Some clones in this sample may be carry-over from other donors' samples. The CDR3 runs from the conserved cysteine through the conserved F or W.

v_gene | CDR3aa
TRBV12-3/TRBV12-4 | CASRHRNQPQHF
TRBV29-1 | CSVVMDRSRSNYGYTF
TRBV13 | CASSLEGLAGGNEQFF
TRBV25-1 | CASSATDSGANVLTF
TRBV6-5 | CASGLLAELSTDTQYF
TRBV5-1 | CASSLRTGTSKNIQYF
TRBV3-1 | CASSLGVGSQHF
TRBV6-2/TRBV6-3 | CASSIASAYNEQFF
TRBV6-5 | CASSESWQEKLFF
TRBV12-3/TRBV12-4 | CASSRDTDTQYF
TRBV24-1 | CATSDPGQPTGANVLTF
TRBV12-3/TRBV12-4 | CASSFMTTSYEQYF
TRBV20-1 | CSATTTVNTEAFF
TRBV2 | CASSVGSAINSDEQFF
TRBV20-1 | CSAVRGYNSPLHF
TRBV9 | CASSVDGAGGPDTQYF
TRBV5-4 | CASSLRDRVPDTQYF
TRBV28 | CASSGPVSNEQFF
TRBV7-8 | CASTTSSRGTDTQYF
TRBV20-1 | CSASKGSFMNKNTEAFF
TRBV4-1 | CASSQETESSSYEQYF
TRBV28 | CAIYGGSGANVLTF
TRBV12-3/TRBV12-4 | CASSPGGRETDTQYF
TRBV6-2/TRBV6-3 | CASSYFGTGNQPQHF
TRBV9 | CASSPDNEQFF
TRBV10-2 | CASSEAGVDEQYF
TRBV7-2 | CASSPPLPALNTDTQYF
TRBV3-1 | CASSQDLAASTDTQYF
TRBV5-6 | CASSLVAGQYNEQFF
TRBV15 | CATSRDADLNTGELFF
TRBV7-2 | CASSLAQSSSGNTIYF
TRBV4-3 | CASSQDLTTEAFF
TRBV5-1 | CASSLDPSPYNEQFF
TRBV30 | CAWKLPTNTEAFF
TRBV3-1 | CASSQRDRGNSPLHF
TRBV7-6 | CASTRTGSPGNTIYF
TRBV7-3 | CASSFGGGYNEQFF
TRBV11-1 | CASSPYGRFVDTSGYTF
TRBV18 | CATSTGGSGNTIYF
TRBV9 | CASSGTASMNTEAFF
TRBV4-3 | CASSPNPGFSEKLFF
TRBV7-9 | CASSTDPGENTGELFF
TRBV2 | CASSRQGRYNEQFF
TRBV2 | CASLRLAGSYNEQFF
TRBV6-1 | CASSPQWTEAFF
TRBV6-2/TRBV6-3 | CASSYSGRGNEQFF
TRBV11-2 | CASSTSGGYTF
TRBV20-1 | CSARDLDASWDNEQFF
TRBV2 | CARQGGGYYGYTF
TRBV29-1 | CSGLAGAVGETQYF
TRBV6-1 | CASTRSSEETQYF
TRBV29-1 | CSVESPTALQETQYF